The 5 T cell receptor beta chains listed next were all sequenced from one sample in a study of vaccination and CD4 T cells after COVID-19 (dated by TCRdb to between 2020 and 2023). The label giving this sample's treatment or condition can be read as: approximately 9-day PBMC culture with coronavirus spike peptide pools or control peptides (ViraFEST assay). Receptor libraries were prepared by PCR. For sequencing, an Illumina iSeq 100 was employed. TCR sequencing of DNA from cultured CD4+ T cells used the Oncomine TCR Beta short-read assay at the Johns Hopkins FTIC core. TCRdb itself trimmed the public reads at Q25 with fastp, ran MiXCR and retained productive beta chains. Each CDR3 protein gets just one entry, which takes the most common genes and DNA from the rows behind it. The sample table contains roughly 26,000 distinct CDR3 sequences; only one count was recorded for roughly 40% of them. Of the sample, about 11% is held by the ten largest clones.

Which antigens these TCRs recognize remains unknown. Specimen: CD4+ T cells from blood, cultured in vitro. The receptors stem from a human donor who had recovered from COVID-19.

This chain uses TRBV15 with TRBJ1-1, with no clear D. The CDR3 runs to 15 residues. Trimming removed 0 bases at V and 1 base at J, with 9 bases between. Germline V gene lookup returns CDR1 LNHNV and CDR2 YYDKDF (reference sequence). CDR3 nucleotide sequence: TGTGCCACCAGCAGAGAGGCGCTGGAGAACACTGAAGCTTTCTTT. Its translation is CATSREALENTEAFF.

The gene calls are TRBV20-1 and TRBJ1-5; D is ambiguous. The germline V gene has CDR1 DFQATT and CDR2 SNEGSKA (reference sequence). V shed 0 bases and J shed 3 bases, with 9 bases lying between them. The CDR3 runs 14 residues. The CDR3 DNA reads as TGCAGTGCTAGAGATAGGTCCTCCAATCAGCCCCAGCATTTT. Translated, it gives CSARDRSSNQPQHF.

This clonotype was counted only a few times. The chain links TRBV20-1 to TRBJ2-7, with D possibly TRBD2 on 6 matching bases. Germline CDR1 is DFQATT and CDR2 is SNEGSKA (reference sequence). Between the trimmed V and J ends, which lost 6 bases and 5 bases, there was a span of 20 bases. CDR3 length: 14 amino acids. The CDR3, as DNA: TGCAGTGCGCCTACCGGGACTTCGTACCACGAGCAGTACTTC. It specifies CSAPTGTSYHEQYF.

This sequence joins TRBV2 and TRBJ2-2; possible D gene TRBD1, 5 bases. Deletions cut 1 base from V and 4 bases from J, with 13 bases between. CDR3 length equals 16 residues. Germline V gene lookup returns CDR1 SNHLY and CDR2 FYNNEI. The CDR3 bases are TGTGCCAGCAGTGAAGAAGGGGTCTCGATCACCGGGGAGCTGTTTTTT. Amino acids: CASSEEGVSITGELFF.

The V gene is TRBV6-1, the J gene TRBJ1-5, with 12 bases that match TRBD1. Germline-derived CDR1 and CDR2 are MNHNS and SASEGT. The V and J ends lost 5 bases and 2 bases, in that order; junction bases with no gene match: 4. The CDR3 loop spans 16 amino acids. DNA of the CDR3: TGTGCCAGCAGTACCGGGACAGGGGGCCGCAATCAGCCCCAGCATTTT. This codes for CASSTGTGGRNQPQHF.